This T cell receptor beta chain was retrieved from a study of T cell repertoires in ileal Crohn's disease. Whole-study findings and limits: Endoscopic recurrence occurred in every patient whose clonality exceeded 26.8%. High-frequency clones were more common in sorted CD8 than CD4 cells.

With 2 bases removed from V and 7 bases from J, the gap between germline ends came to 15 bases. CDR1 and CDR2 from the germline V gene are MNHNY and SVGAGI (reference sequence). This CDR3 spans 15 amino acids. The method was immunoSEQ multiplex PCR; TCRdb's version includes in-frame clones alone and lacks a portion of them. The sample consists of around 6,000 clones, 88% of them appearing once. Before sorting, lamina propria lymphocytes were separated from surgical specimens by density gradient. Remarks on this clone: Its specificity is not known.

The TCR comes from an adult with Crohn's disease. Some clones in this sample may be carry-over from other donors' samples. This chain connects TRBV6-6 to TRBJ2-1; D possibly corresponds to TRBD2 (6 bases). The specimen was CD4+ T cells from ileum. Here the CDR3 DNA reads TGTGCCAGCAGTTACGTAGCGGTCCGCGGGAATGAGCAGTTCTTC. Protein product: CASSYVAVRGNEQFF.